One sample yielded the 29 T cell receptor beta chains listed below, sequenced in a study of PD-L1 blockade in urothelial cancer. Generated by immunoSEQ multiplex PCR, the TCRdb table keeps only in-frame clones and is missing some. This table holds about 50,000 clones, around 84% found once. Time point here: pretreatment peripheral blood. The sequencing used PBMCs, collected around atezolizumab (anti-PD-L1) treatment. The receptors originated from a man aged 65 to 85 with urothelial cancer.

The rearrangement links TRBV7-3 to TRBJ2-1, with D unresolved. The CDR3 has 13 amino acids. The V and J ends lost 4 bases and 6 bases respectively, with 10 bases between them. Germline V lookup: CDR1 SGHTA, CDR2 FQGTGA. The CDR3 spells CASSSSGGNEQFF. The CDR3 region has the DNA TGTGCCAGCAGCTCGAGTGGCGGCAATGAGCAGTTCTTC.

The chain joins TRBV9 to TRBJ2-2, with D possibly matching TRBD1 (6 bases). Deletions cut 0 bases from V and 4 bases from J, with 13 bases between. Germline V CDR1 and CDR2: SGDLS, YYNGEE. The CDR3 runs 16 residues. CDR3 bases: TGTGCCAGCAGCGTAGCCCAGGGGAGAGCCACCGGGGAGCTGTTTTTT. Its protein product is CASSVAQGRATGELFF.

This chain connects TRBV4-3 to TRBJ2-1, with 10 bases identical to TRBD2. The V and J ends lost 1 base and 0 bases, in that order; junction bases with no gene match: 12. CDR3 length: 20 residues. Germline V gives CDR1 LGHNA, CDR2 YSLEER. The CDR3, as DNA: TGCGCCAGCAGCCAAGTTGTTGCTAGCGGGGGCTATAGCTCCTACAATGAGCAGTTCTTC. Amino acid sequence: CASSQVVASGGYSSYNEQFF.

This clone appeared a single time. The CDR3 nucleotides are TGTGCCAGCAGCCGGACAGCGTCGAACACTGAAGCTTTCTTT. It translates to CASSRTASNTEAFF. J is TRBJ1-1 and V is TRBV7-9, with a possible D match to TRBD1 (6 bases). The germline gives CDR1 SEHNR, CDR2 FQNEAQ (reference sequence). Trimming shortened V by 5 bases and J by 1 base, and 11 bases separated the two germline ends. The CDR3 covers 14 residues.

The J gene is TRBJ2-5, the V gene TRBV7-2; TRBD1 aligns across 10 bases. The V gene end was trimmed by 4 bases and the J gene end by 5 bases; junction bases not matched to a gene: 10. The CDR3 runs 16 residues. Germline CDR1 is SGHTA and CDR2 is FQGNSA. CDR3 nucleotides: TGTGCCAGCAGCTCGGGACAGGGGCTGGAGGTGGAGACCCAGTACTTC. Encoded protein: CASSSGQGLEVETQYF. The variable domain in full, completed from reference TRBV7-2 and TRBJ2-5, reads GAGVSQSPSNKVTEKGKDVELRCDPISGHTALYWYRQSLGQGLEFLIYFQGNSAPDKSGLPSDRFSAERTGGSVSTLTIQRTQQEDSAVYLCASSSGQGLEVETQYFGPGTRLLVL.

The V and J genes are TRBV4-3 and TRBJ2-2; 8 bases are a match to TRBD2. V was clipped by 0 bases and J by 1 base; unmatched bases: 7. The germline CDR1 and CDR2 sequences are LGHNA and YSLEER. This CDR3 region has 18 residues. The CDR3 nucleotides are TGCGCCAGCAGCCAAGATTTATCAGCGGGGGAGAACACCGGGGAGCTGTTTTTT. Translation gives CASSQDLSAGENTGELFF.

V and J are TRBV7-2 and TRBJ1-5; 9 bases fit TRBD1. Germline V lookup: CDR1 SGHTA, CDR2 FQGNSA. J gave up 3 bases and V 5 bases, and 5 bases lay outside the gene matches. This CDR3 is built from 15 residues. CDR3 sequence: CASSPDRGFNQPQHF. CDR3 bases: TGTGCCAGCAGCCCGGACAGGGGATTCAATCAGCCCCAGCATTTT. Drawing the rest from reference TRBV7-2 and TRBJ1-5, the complete variable domain is GAGVSQSPSNKVTEKGKDVELRCDPISGHTALYWYRQSLGQGLEFLIYFQGNSAPDKSGLPSDRFSAERTGGSVSTLTIQRTQQEDSAVYLCASSPDRGFNQPQHFGDGTRLSIL.

The chain employs TRBV5-1 and TRBJ2-5; 7 positions agree with TRBD1. The V gene's germline CDR1 is SGHRS and CDR2 YFSETQ. This CDR3 is built from 14 residues. The ends lost 0 bases at V and 7 bases at J; junction bases unmatched: 6. Here the CDR3 DNA reads TGCGCCAGCAGCTTGGCCACAGGGGAAAGGACCCAGTACTTC. This gives the protein CASSLATGERTQYF.

V and J are TRBV18 and TRBJ2-3, with D perhaps matching TRBD2 (7 bases). The CDR3 totals 14 residues. V was cut by 4 bases and J by 0 bases, with 8 bases left in between. Germline loops: CDR1 KGHSH, CDR2 LQKENI. The CDR3, as DNA: TGTGCCAGCTCACAGGGGGGGAGCACAGATACGCAGTATTTT. It is translated as CASSQGGSTDTQYF.

The chain has TRBV28 and TRBJ2-5; possibly TRBD1 for D (5 bases). This CDR3 has 12 residues. Germline loops: CDR1 MDHEN, CDR2 SYDVKM. V lost 6 bases and J 7 bases, leaving 12 bases between the germline ends. CDR3 loop: CASRQGGGTQYF. In DNA form, the CDR3 reads TGTGCCAGCAGGCAGGGTGGCGGGACCCAGTACTTC.

Written as DNA, the CDR3 is TGCGCCAGCAGCTCGGGACAGGGGGTGAGGGAGCAGTACTTC. Its translation: CASSSGQGVREQYF. This chain connects TRBV5-1 to TRBJ2-7; 11 positions agree with TRBD1. Germline assignment: CDR1 SGHRS and CDR2 YFSETQ. This CDR3 comprises 14 residues. V shed 3 bases and J 7 bases; nucleotides not matched to a gene: 6.

V and J are TRBV9 and TRBJ1-3; perhaps TRBD1 as D (6 bases). Trimming shortened V by 3 bases and J by 4 bases, and 20 bases separated the two germline ends. The CDR3 spans 17 residues. CDR1 and CDR2 (germline): SGDLS, YYNGEE. The CDR3 protein is CASSGRGQRLGGNTIYF. For the CDR3, the DNA is TGTGCCAGCAGCGGCAGGGGACAAAGGCTAGGAGGAAACACCATATATTTT.

The CDR3 sequence: CASSAGTSGTSYEQYF. The CDR3 DNA reads as TGCGCCAGCAGCGCTGGGACTAGCGGGACCTCCTACGAGCAGTACTTC. J is TRBJ2-7 and V is TRBV5-1; 13 positions match TRBD2. J gave up 0 bases and V 4 bases, and 4 bases lay outside the gene matches. This CDR3 has 16 residues. Germline values: CDR1 SGHRS, CDR2 YFSETQ.

The rearrangement uses TRBV7-2 and TRBJ2-3, with 9 bases fitting TRBD1. CDR3 length equals 15 residues. Germline CDR1 is SGHTA and CDR2 is FQGNSA. V trimming: 3 bases; J trimming: 3 bases; junction bases outside the gene matches: 4. CDR3 protein: CASSFYRGLTDTQYF. CDR3 DNA sequence: TGTGCCAGCAGCTTTTACAGGGGGCTGACAGATACGCAGTATTTT.

The J gene is TRBJ2-2, the V gene TRBV10-3; D unresolved. Looked up from germline, CDR1 is ENHRY and CDR2 is SYGVKD. V gave up 10 bases and J gave up 7 bases, with 13 bases separating them. The CDR3 has 12 residues. Written as DNA, the CDR3 is TGTGCCAGCGGCACGGTGAGCGGGGAGCTGTTTTTT. It codes for CASGTVSGELFF.

The chain joins TRBV7-9 to TRBJ2-3; TRBD2 matches 7 bases. The CDR3 extends over 19 amino acids. V lost 1 base to trimming and J lost 4 bases; unmatched junction nucleotides: 17. Germline V gene lookup returns CDR1 SEHNR and CDR2 FQNEAQ (reference sequence). The chain's CDR3 is CASSLDLSWGRATPDTQYF. The CDR3 nucleotides are TGTGCCAGCAGCTTAGATCTATCTTGGGGGAGGGCAACCCCAGATACGCAGTATTTT. The complete variable domain, with remaining parts taken from reference TRBV7-9 and TRBJ2-3, reads DTGVSQNPRHKITKRGQNVTFRCDPISEHNRLYWYRQTLGQGPEFLTYFQNEAQLEKSRLLSDRFSAERPKGSFSTLEIQRTEQGDSAMYLCASSLDLSWGRATPDTQYFGPGTRLTVL.

The gene calls are TRBV5-1 and TRBJ1-5; D is perhaps TRBD1 (6 bases). From germline, CDR1 is SGHRS and CDR2 YFSETQ. This CDR3 region has 15 residues. The germline V and J ends were trimmed by 2 bases and 1 base, with 10 bases remaining between them. DNA of the CDR3: TGCGCCAGCAGCTTTGAGACAGGCAGCAATCAGCCCCAGCATTTT. Protein product: CASSFETGSNQPQHF.

The J gene is TRBJ2-7, the V gene TRBV9, with 7 positions matching TRBD1. The CDR3 covers 16 residues. The germline CDR1 and CDR2 sequences are SGDLS and YYNGEE. V shed 4 bases and J 2 bases; nucleotides not matched to a gene: 12. The CDR3 region is CASSLRDSILTYEQYF. The CDR3 region has the DNA TGTGCCAGCAGCCTTAGGGACAGCATATTAACCTACGAGCAGTACTTC.

This chain joins TRBV27 and TRBJ2-7; D perhaps matches TRBD1 (6 bases). CDR1 and CDR2 (germline): MNHEY, SMNVEV (reference sequence). The CDR3 has 13 amino acids. Trimming took off 5 bases at V and 3 bases at J, with 11 bases between the two ends. The CDR3 sequence: CASSTGTNYEQYF. As DNA, the CDR3 is TGTGCCAGCAGTACCGGGACAAACTACGAGCAGTACTTC.

The V call is TRBV6-5, the J call TRBJ2-1; 7 bases map to TRBD1. The CDR3 spans 16 residues. With V trimmed by 3 bases and J by 3 bases, 8 bases remained unmatched. The germline gives CDR1 MNHEY, CDR2 SVGAGI. The CDR3 loop reads CASSYLARGFYNEQFF. The CDR3 DNA is TGTGCCAGCAGTTATCTGGCCAGGGGGTTCTACAATGAGCAGTTCTTC.

The genes are TRBV19 and TRBJ2-3, with D uncertain. Trimming removed 6 bases at V and 3 bases at J, with 13 bases between. Germline CDR1 LNHDA, CDR2 SQIVND (reference sequence). The CDR3 consists of 14 residues. CDR3 region: CASSTGVQTDTQYF. CDR3 nucleotides: TGTGCCAGTAGCACGGGTGTTCAGACAGATACGCAGTATTTT.

This clone was seen a few times. The V gene is TRBV18, the J gene TRBJ1-4; D might be TRBD1 (5 bases). The V gene's germline CDR1 is KGHSH and CDR2 LQKENI. Trimming removed 3 bases at V and 4 bases at J, with 9 bases between. The length of the CDR3 is 14 residues. Written as DNA, the CDR3 is TGTGCCAGCTCACCTCCGGGGGTTAATGAAAAACTGTTTTTT. Translation: CASSPPGVNEKLFF.

The rearrangement joins TRBV7-3 to TRBJ2-1; 10 nucleotides line up with TRBD2. CDR1 is SGHTA and CDR2 is FQGTGA in the germline V gene. The CDR3 has 15 amino acids. J was trimmed by 9 bases and V by 9 bases; bases with no gene match: 14. In DNA form, the CDR3 reads TGTGCCAGTAGCGTTCTAGCGGGGGAGAGGGTTGAGCAGTTCTTC. It specifies CASSVLAGERVEQFF.

The chain combines TRBV28 with TRBJ1-5; the D is unclear. The V end lost 5 bases, the J end lost 4 bases, and 9 bases lay between the germline ends. Germline V gene lookup returns CDR1 MDHEN and CDR2 SYDVKM. The CDR3 is 13 amino acids. The CDR3 nucleotides read TGTGCCAGCAGTACGGAGCCGAATCAGCCCCAGCATTTT. Its translation is CASSTEPNQPQHF.

The rearrangement joins TRBV30 to TRBJ2-7, with D hard to call. The CDR3 length is 16 residues. V lost 3 bases and J 5 bases, leaving 23 bases between the germline ends. From germline, CDR1 is GTSNPN and CDR2 SVGIG (reference sequence). The CDR3 is CAWSTTDRPPGHEQYF. The DNA of the CDR3 is TGTGCCTGGAGCACAACCGACCGGCCCCCTGGGCACGAGCAGTACTTC.

The rearrangement joins TRBV23-1 to TRBJ2-4, with TRBD2 matching over 10 bases. TRBV23-1 is filed as an ORF, its function uncertain. This CDR3 spans 20 amino acids. J was trimmed by 0 bases and V by 0 bases; bases with no gene match: 11. As DNA, the CDR3 is TGCGCCAGCAGTCAATCTCTTCTAGCGGGGGAATTACTAGCCAAAAACATTCAGTACTTC. Protein product: CASSQSLLAGELLAKNIQYF.

For the CDR3, the DNA is TGTGCCAGCAGCTCAGGGGCAGGGTTCTCCTACGAGCAGTACTTC. It translates to CASSSGAGFSYEQYF. The genes are TRBV7-2 and TRBJ2-7, with D perhaps matching TRBD1 (6 bases). Germline V lookup: CDR1 SGHTA, CDR2 FQGNSA. Trimming stripped 4 bases from V and 0 bases from J, with 13 bases between. This CDR3 contains 15 residues. Based on the CDR3 plus reference TRBV7-2 and TRBJ2-7, the full variable domain is GAGVSQSPSNKVTEKGKDVELRCDPISGHTALYWYRQSLGQGLEFLIYFQGNSAPDKSGLPSDRFSAERTGGSVSTLTIQRTQQEDSAVYLCASSSGAGFSYEQYFGPGTRLTVT.

The chain couples TRBV6-4 to TRBJ1-1; D unclear. Germline CDR1 is MRHNA and CDR2 is SNTAGT. V was clipped by 6 bases and J by 1 base, with 9 bases between them. The CDR3 is made up of 13 amino acids. CDR3 coding DNA: TGTGCCAGCAGACTCGAGGGGAACACTGAAGCTTTCTTT. This encodes CASRLEGNTEAFF.

This chain joins TRBV4-1 and TRBJ2-1, with 11 bases fitting TRBD2. V dropped 1 base and J dropped 8; count of bases not matched to a gene: 4. CDR3 length: 15 amino acids. Germline CDR1 is MGHRA and CDR2 is YSYEKL. CDR3 protein: CASSQGSGGADEQFF. The CDR3 DNA follows: TGCGCCAGCAGCCAAGGTAGCGGGGGGGCGGATGAGCAGTTCTTC.